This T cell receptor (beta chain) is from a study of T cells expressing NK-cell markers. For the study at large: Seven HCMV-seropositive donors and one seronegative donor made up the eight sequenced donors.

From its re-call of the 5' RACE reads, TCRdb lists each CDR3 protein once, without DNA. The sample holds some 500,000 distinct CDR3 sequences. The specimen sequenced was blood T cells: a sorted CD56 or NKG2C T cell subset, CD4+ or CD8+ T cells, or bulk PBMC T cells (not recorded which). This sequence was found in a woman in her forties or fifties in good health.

The CDR3 sequence: CASSSGGAEGEQYF. This chain connects TRBV2 to TRBJ2-7; the TRBD2 assignment by TCRdb is unverifiable without DNA. The CDR3 is 14 residues long. The germline gives CDR1 SNHLY, CDR2 FYNNEI.